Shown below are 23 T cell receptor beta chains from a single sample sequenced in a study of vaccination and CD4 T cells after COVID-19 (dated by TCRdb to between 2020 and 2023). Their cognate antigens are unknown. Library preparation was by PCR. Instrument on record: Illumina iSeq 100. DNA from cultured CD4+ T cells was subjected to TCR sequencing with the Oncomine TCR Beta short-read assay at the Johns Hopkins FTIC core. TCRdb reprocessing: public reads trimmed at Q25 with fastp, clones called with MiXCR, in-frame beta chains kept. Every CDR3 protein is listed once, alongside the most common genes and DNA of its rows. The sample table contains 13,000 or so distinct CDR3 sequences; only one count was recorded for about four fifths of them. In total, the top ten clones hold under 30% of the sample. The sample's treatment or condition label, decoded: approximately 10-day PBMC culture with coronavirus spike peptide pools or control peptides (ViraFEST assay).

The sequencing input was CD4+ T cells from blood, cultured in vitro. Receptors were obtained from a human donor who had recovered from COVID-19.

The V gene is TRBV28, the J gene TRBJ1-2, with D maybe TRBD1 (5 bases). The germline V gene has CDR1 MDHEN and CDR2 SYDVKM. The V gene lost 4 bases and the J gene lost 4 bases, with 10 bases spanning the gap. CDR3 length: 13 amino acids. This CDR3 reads CASSWGSRYGYTF. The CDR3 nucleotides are TGTGCCAGCAGTTGGGGCAGCCGCTATGGCTACACCTTC.

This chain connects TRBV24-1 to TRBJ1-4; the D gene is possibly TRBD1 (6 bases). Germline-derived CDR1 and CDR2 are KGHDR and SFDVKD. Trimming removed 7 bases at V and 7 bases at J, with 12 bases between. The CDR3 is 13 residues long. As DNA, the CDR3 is TGTGCCACCAGCTCGACAGGTGTTGAAAAACTGTTTTTT. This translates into CATSSTGVEKLFF.

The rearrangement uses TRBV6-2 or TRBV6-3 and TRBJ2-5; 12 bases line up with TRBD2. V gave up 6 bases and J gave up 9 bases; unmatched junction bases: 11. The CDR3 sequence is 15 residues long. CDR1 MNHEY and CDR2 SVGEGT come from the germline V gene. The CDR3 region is CASRASGRAPGAQYF. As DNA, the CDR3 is TGTGCCAGCAGAGCTAGCGGGAGGGCCCCGGGGGCCCAGTACTTC.

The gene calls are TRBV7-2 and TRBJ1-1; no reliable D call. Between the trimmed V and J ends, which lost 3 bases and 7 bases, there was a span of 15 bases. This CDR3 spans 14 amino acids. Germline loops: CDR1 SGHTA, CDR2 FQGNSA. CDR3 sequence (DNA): TGTGCCAGCAGCTTTCCAGCGGGAAAGATTGAAGCTTTCTTT. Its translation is CASSFPAGKIEAFF.

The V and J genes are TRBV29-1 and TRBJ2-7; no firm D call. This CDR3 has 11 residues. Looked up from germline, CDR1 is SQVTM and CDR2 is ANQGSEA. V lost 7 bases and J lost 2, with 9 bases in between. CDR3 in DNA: TGCAGCGCCGGACGGACCTACGAGCAGTACTTC. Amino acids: CSAGRTYEQYF.

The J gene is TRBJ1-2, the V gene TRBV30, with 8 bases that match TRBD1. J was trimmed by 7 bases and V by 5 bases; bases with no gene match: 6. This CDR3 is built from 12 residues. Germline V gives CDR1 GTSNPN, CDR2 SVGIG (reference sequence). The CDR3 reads CAWGQGYGGYTF. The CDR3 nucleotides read TGTGCCTGGGGACAGGGCTACGGTGGCTACACCTTC.

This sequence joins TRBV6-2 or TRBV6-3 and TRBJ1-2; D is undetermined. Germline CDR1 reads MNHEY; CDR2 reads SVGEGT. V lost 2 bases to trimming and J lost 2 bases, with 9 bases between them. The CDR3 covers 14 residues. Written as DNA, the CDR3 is TGTGCCAGCAGTTACGGCCAGATCAACTATGGCTACACCTTC. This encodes CASSYGQINYGYTF.

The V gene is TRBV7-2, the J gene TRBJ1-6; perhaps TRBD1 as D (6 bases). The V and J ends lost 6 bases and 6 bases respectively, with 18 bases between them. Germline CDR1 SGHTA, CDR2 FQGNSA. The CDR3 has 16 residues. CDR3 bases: TGTGCCAGCAGTTTACAGGGCCCCTTACTTAATTCACCCCTCCACTTT. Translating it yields CASSLQGPLLNSPLHF.

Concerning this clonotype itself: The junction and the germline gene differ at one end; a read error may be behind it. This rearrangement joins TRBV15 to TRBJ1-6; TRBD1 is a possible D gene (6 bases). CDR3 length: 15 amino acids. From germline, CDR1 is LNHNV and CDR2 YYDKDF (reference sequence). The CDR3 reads CATSRDDRLNSPLHF. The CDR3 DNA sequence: TGTGCCACCAGTAGAGACGACAGGCTTAATTCACCCCTCCACTTT.

The CDR3 sequence: CSARRQDDGDTQYF. The CDR3, as DNA: TGCAGTGCTAGAAGACAGGACGACGGGGATACGCAGTATTTT. The J gene is TRBJ2-3, the V gene TRBV20-1, with D tentatively TRBD1 (6 bases). Trimming removed 2 bases at V and 6 bases at J, with 15 bases between. The CDR3 runs to 14 residues. The germline V gene has CDR1 DFQATT and CDR2 SNEGSKA (reference sequence).

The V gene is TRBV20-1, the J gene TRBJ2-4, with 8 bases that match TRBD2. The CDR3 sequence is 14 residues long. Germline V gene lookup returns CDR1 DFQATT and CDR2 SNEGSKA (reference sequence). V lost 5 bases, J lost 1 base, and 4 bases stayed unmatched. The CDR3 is CSAPGREAKNIQYF. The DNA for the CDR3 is TGCAGTGCTCCCGGGAGGGAGGCCAAAAACATTCAGTACTTC.

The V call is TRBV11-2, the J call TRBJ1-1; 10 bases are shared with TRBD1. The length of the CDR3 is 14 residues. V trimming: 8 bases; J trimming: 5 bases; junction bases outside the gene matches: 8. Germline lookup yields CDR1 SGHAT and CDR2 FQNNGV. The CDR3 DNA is TGTGCCAGCGGCAAGGGACAGGGGCTTACTGAAGCTTTCTTT. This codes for CASGKGQGLTEAFF.

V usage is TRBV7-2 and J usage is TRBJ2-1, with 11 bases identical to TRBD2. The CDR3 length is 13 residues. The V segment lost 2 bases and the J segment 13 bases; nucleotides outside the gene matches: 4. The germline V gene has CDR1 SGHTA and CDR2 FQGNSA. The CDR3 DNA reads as TGTGCCAGCAGCTTAAGACTAGCGGGGCGTCAGTTCTTC. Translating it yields CASSLRLAGRQFF. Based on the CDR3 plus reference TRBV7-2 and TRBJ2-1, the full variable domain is GAGVSQSPSNKVTEKGKDVELRCDPISGHTALYWYRQSLGQGLEFLIYFQGNSAPDKSGLPSDRFSAERTGGSVSTLTIQRTQQEDSAVYLCASSLRLAGRQFFGPGTRLTVL.

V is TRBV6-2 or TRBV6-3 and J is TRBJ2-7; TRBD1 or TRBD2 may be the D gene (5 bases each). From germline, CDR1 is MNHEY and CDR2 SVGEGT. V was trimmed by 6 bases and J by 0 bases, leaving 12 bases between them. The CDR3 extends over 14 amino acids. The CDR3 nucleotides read TGTGCCAGCAGCCTAACTAGGGGCTCCTACGAGCAGTACTTC. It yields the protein CASSLTRGSYEQYF.

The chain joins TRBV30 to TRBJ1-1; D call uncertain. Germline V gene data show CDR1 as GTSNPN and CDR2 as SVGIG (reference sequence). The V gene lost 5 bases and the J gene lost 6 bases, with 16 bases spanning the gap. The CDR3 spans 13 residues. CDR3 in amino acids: CAWDRTLSPEAFF. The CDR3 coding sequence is TGTGCCTGGGACCGTACCCTATCCCCTGAAGCTTTCTTT.

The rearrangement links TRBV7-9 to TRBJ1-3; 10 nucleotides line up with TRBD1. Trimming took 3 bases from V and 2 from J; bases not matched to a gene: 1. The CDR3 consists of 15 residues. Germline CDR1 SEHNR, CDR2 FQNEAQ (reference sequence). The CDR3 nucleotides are TGTGCCAGCAGCTTGGGGACAGGGGCTGGAAACACCATATATTTT. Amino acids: CASSLGTGAGNTIYF.

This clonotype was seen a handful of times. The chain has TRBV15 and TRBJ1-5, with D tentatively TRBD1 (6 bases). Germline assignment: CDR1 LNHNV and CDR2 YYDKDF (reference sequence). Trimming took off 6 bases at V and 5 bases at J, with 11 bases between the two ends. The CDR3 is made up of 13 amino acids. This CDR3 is CATRQGIDQPQHF. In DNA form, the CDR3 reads TGTGCCACCAGACAGGGAATCGATCAGCCCCAGCATTTT. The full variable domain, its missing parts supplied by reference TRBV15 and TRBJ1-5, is DAMVIQNPRYQVTQFGKPVTLSCSQTLNHNVMYWYQQKSSQAPKLLFHYYDKDFNNEADTPDNFQSRRPNTSFCFLDIRSPGLGDTAMYLCATRQGIDQPQHFGDGTRLSIL.

The CDR3 DNA follows: TGTGCCAGCAGTCCGAGGAGGGGATATAGCACAGATACGCAGTATTTT. Translation gives CASSPRRGYSTDTQYF. The chain couples TRBV6-4 to TRBJ2-3, with D possibly matching TRBD2 (6 bases). CDR1 and CDR2 from the germline V gene are MRHNA and SNTAGT. The CDR3 covers 16 residues. V shed 5 bases and J shed 0 bases, with 15 bases lying between them.

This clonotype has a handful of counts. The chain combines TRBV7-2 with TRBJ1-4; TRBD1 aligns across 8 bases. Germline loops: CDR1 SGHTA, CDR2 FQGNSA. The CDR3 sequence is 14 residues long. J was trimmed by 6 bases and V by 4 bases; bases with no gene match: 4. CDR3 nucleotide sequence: TGTGCCAGCAGCTCGGGACAGGTTCATGAAAAACTGTTTTTT. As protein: CASSSGQVHEKLFF.

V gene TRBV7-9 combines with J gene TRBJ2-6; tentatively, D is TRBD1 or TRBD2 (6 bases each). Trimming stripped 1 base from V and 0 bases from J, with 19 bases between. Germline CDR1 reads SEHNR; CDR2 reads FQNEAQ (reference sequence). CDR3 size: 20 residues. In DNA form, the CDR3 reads TGTGCCAGCAGCTTAGTGAGGATCAAGGGGGGCCACTCTGGGGCCAACGTCCTGACTTTC. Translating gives CASSLVRIKGGHSGANVLTF.

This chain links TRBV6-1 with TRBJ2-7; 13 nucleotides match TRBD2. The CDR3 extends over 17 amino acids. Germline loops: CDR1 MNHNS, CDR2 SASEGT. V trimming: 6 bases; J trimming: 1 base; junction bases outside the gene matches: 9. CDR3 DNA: TGTGCCAGCAGATCCGGGACTAGCGGGACTATTTCCTACGAGCAGTACTTC. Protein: CASRSGTSGTISYEQYF.

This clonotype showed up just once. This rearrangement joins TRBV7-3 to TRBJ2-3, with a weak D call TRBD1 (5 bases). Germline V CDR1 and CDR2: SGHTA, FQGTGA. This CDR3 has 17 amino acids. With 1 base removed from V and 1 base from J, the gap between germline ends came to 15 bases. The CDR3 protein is CASSLKGKGFGTDTQYF. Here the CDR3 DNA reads TGTGCCAGCAGCTTAAAAGGGAAGGGGTTCGGCACAGATACGCAGTATTTT.

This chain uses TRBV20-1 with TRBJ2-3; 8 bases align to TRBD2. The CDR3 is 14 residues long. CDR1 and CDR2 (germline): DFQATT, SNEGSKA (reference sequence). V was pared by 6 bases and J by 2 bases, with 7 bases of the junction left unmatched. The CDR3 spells CSAMTSANTDTQYF. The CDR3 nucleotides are TGCAGTGCGATGACTAGCGCCAACACAGATACGCAGTATTTT.